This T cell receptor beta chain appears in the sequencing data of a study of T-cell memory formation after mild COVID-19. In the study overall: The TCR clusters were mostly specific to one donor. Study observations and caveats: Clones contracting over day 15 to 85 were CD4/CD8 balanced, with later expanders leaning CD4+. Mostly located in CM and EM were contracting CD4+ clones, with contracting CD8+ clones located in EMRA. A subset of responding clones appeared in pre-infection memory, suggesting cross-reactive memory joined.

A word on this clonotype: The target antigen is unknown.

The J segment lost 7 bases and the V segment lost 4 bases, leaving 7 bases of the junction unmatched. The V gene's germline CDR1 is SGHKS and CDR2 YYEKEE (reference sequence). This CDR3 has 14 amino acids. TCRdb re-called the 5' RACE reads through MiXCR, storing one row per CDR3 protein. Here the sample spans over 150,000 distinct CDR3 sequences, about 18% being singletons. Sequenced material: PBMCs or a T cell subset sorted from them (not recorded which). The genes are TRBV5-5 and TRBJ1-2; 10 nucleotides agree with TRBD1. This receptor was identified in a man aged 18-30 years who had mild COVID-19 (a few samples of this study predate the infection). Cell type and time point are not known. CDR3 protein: CASSAPGQGSGYTF. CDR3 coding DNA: TGTGCCAGCAGCGCTCCGGGACAGGGGTCTGGCTACACCTTC.